Listed here is a single TCR beta chain. Its cognate antigen is unknown. Vbeta (60) and Jbeta (13) primers were used in the PCR. Sequenced by immunoSEQ multiplex PCR; TCRdb stores in-frame clones only, minus some. The sample has around 110,000 clones; 74% are singletons. This entry is derived from a study of cytomegalovirus exposure and HLA in healthy donors. Study outcomes and limitations: Some 17,000 TCR beta sequences were associated with HLA alleles at 0.05 false discovery rate in a later analysis.

Nominal health characterized the donors when sampled, though unrecorded immune exposures were likely. The CDR3 extends over 15 amino acids. V trimming: 6 bases; J trimming: 9 bases; junction bases outside the gene matches: 5. Germline assignment: CDR1 MNHEY and CDR2 SVGAGI. Sequencing was done on a sample of PBMCs. The chain combines TRBV6-5 with TRBJ2-1; TRBD2 aligns across 16 bases. The receptor comes from a man aged 25-45 years in good health and CMV-seropositive. The CDR3 is CASSGTSGGATEQFF. CDR3 in DNA: TGTGCCAGCAGCGGGACTAGCGGGGGGGCCACTGAGCAGTTCTTC.